A selection of T cell receptor beta chains follows, all from one sample in a study of shared clonotypes between healthy human individuals. TCRdb keeps only in-frame clones here, not all; method: immunoSEQ multiplex PCR. Of about 490,000 clones in the sample, approximately 79% are singletons; the top ten hold over 9.5%. Sequencing input: PBMCs. The receptor set was obtained from a woman between 40 and 50 years old in good health. Some clones in this sample may be carry-over from other donors' samples. CDR3s include the opening cysteine and the closing phenylalanine or tryptophan. A D gene is named only where the DNA matches it firmly. Size is stated for part of the rows, as once, few or many counts, or as a class when the clone is expanded.

size | J | V | D | DNA | CDR3
. | TRBJ2-7 | TRBV27 | . | TGTGCCAGCAGTTTATTGGGGGGAGTCTCCTACGAGCAGTACTTC | CASSLLGGVSYEQYF
. | TRBJ2-5 | TRBV19 | TRBD2 | TGTGCCAGTAGTAATGGCGGGAGTGAAGAGACCCAGTACTTC | CASSNGGSEETQYF
. | TRBJ2-7 | TRBV4-2 | . | TGTGCCAGCAGCCAAGGTGTGGTGCTAGGGTCCGAGCAGTACTTC | CASSQGVVLGSEQYF
. | TRBJ2-7 | TRBV27 | TRBD1 | TGTGCCAGCAGCGACACAGGGGGCGCAGACGAGGAGCAGTACTTC | CASSDTGGADEEQYF
. | TRBJ1-4 | TRBV19 | . | TGTGCCAGTAGTATCTTACAGGGAACTAATGAAAAACTGTTTTTT | CASSILQGTNEKLFF
. | TRBJ2-3 | TRBV28 | . | TGTGCCAGCAGTTTAAGTTTGGTGCAGGGAACAGATACGCAGTATTTT | CASSLSLVQGTDTQYF
. | TRBJ2-1 | TRBV2 | . | TGTGCCAGCAGGGGGGACCCTTCGGATGAGCAGTTCTTC | CASRGDPSDEQFF
. | TRBJ2-7 | TRBV9 | TRBD2 | TGTGCCAACCCATTAGCGGGCTACGAGCAGTACTTC | CANPLAGYEQYF
few | TRBJ2-2 | TRBV7-2 | . | TGTGCCAGCAGCCCCCGACTAGGAAACACCGGGGAGCTGTTTTTT | CASSPRLGNTGELFF
. | TRBJ2-3 | TRBV7-6 | . | TGTGCCAGCAGCTTAGGGCATGCCACAGATACGCAGTATTTT | CASSLGHATDTQYF
. | TRBJ2-4 | TRBV28 | . | TGTGCCAGCACCTTAACAGGGCTATTGGGCAAAAACATTCAGTACTTC | CASTLTGLLGKNIQYF
. | TRBJ1-6 | TRBV30 | TRBD1 | TGTGCCTGGAGTGTCGGAACAGGGGGAAGTTCACCCCTCCACTTT | CAWSVGTGGSSPLHF
. | TRBJ2-1 | TRBV12-5 | . | TGTGCTAGTGGTTTGTTTAGCGATAAGTTCTTC | CASGLFSDKFF
. | TRBJ1-2 | TRBV7-2 | . | TGTGCCAGCAGCCATCGGGTCTATGGCTACACCTTC | CASSHRVYGYTF
. | TRBJ2-3 | TRBV30 | TRBD2 | TGTGCCTGGAGCAAGGCACTAGCGGGAGATGATACGCAGTATTTT | CAWSKALAGDDTQYF
. | TRBJ1-2 | TRBV5-1 | . | TGCGCCAGCAGCGTACAGGGAGGGGACTATGGCTACACCTTC | CASSVQGGDYGYTF
. | TRBJ2-1 | TRBV5-1 | . | TGCGCCAGCAGCTTGGCCAGTCCGGACAATGAGCAGTTCTTC | CASSLASPDNEQFF
. | TRBJ1-1 | TRBV28 | . | TGTGCCAGCACCCCCCCGGGCGGCAGAGCGAACACTGAAGCTTTCTTT | CASTPPGGRANTEAFF
many | TRBJ2-7 | TRBV29-1 | . | TGCAGCGTTGAAGAGGGAGCTGGAGAGCAGTACTTC | CSVEEGAGEQYF
. | TRBJ1-2 | TRBV4-1 | . | TGCGCCAGCAGCCAAGGCCTTATCCTCGGGGGGCCATATGGCTACACCTTC | CASSQGLILGGPYGYTF